This TCR beta chain was sequenced in a study of shared clonotypes between healthy human individuals. TCRdb keeps only in-frame clones here, not all; method: immunoSEQ multiplex PCR. Of some 980,000 clones in the sample, over 75% were seen once. This clonotype originated in a man between 18 and 29 years old in good health. The sequenced material came from memory CD4+ T cells sorted from blood. Sample subset: CD45RA-negative fraction.

The DNA of the CDR3 is TGCGCCAGCAGCCAAGATATCAGGTCCACTAATGAAAAACTGTTTTTT. Translation gives CASSQDIRSTNEKLFF. The rearrangement joins TRBV4-3 to TRBJ1-4, with no clear D. This CDR3 spans 16 amino acids. Looked up from germline, CDR1 is LGHNA and CDR2 is YSLEER. V was clipped by 0 bases and J by 2 bases, with 10 bases between them.